This is a list of T cell receptor beta chains from one sample in a study of CD8+CD57+ T cells in acquired aplastic anemia. Via MiXCR, TCRdb re-called the reads, giving one row per CDR3 protein. The sample includes under 350,000 distinct CDR3 sequences, 45% to 65% seen only once; the top ten take roughly 1.2%. Sequencing input: sorted CD4+, CD8+, or CD8+CD57+ T cells (not recorded which) from PBMCs. The receptors were gathered from a human donor with aplastic anemia. CDR3s include the opening cysteine and the closing phenylalanine or tryptophan. The D gene is left open where the match is weak.

d_call,j_call,v_call,cdr3_aa
NA,TRBJ1-2,TRBV6-5,CASSWDGYTF
NA,TRBJ2-7,TRBV14,CASSQERLEQYF
TRBD1,TRBJ1-1,TRBV5-1,CASSCGQGNLNTEAFF
NA,TRBJ2-2,TRBV9,CASSVAYRAFNTGELFF
NA,TRBJ1-1,TRBV19,CASSIPRQSEAFF
TRBD1,TRBJ1-5,TRBV9,CASSIGTVNQPQHF
NA,TRBJ1-1,TRBV14,CATARGRNTEAFF
NA,TRBJ1-5,TRBV7-2,CASSGGSVQPQHF
TRBD2,TRBJ2-1,TRBV7-9,CASSANLAGRGNEQFF
TRBD2,TRBJ2-2,TRBV14,CASSQGGARGTGELFF
NA,TRBJ2-7,TRBV20-1,CSATNQPRGLTQYF
TRBD1,TRBJ2-7,TRBV10-3,CAITGQGSYEQYF
TRBD2,TRBJ2-7,TRBV7-3,CASSLPLAGDEQYF
TRBD2,TRBJ2-1,TRBV10-3,CAISELAGGDGNEQFF
TRBD2,TRBJ2-1,TRBV10-3,CAISGLAGVEQFF
TRBD1,TRBJ1-6,TRBV7-9,CASSFGTGGRNSPLHF
TRBD1,TRBJ2-7,TRBV2,CATSPGTGPEQYF
TRBD1,TRBJ2-7,TRBV20-1,CSARGQTGGRYEQYF
NA,TRBJ2-2,TRBV15,CATSPRTNTGELFF
TRBD1,TRBJ1-6,TRBV10-3,CAISESTGGSYNSPLHF
TRBD1,TRBJ1-2,TRBV6-1,CASGGQGNGYTF
NA,TRBJ1-5,TRBV20-1,CSARIPGTTGNQPQHF
NA,TRBJ1-3,TRBV6-5,CASSYSFGRGNTIYF
NA,TRBJ1-5,TRBV7-2,CASSAGSSNQPQHF
TRBD2,TRBJ2-3,TRBV20-1,CSASRTSREDTQYF
TRBD2,TRBJ2-3,TRBV11-2,CASSPRTSGRMADTQYF
NA,TRBJ2-6,TRBV7-9,CASSVERSGANVLTF
NA,TRBJ1-2,TRBV15,CATSSGTFYGYTF
NA,TRBJ2-3,TRBV12-5,CASGAGTTTDTQYF
TRBD2,TRBJ2-3,TRBV20-1,CSARDLASGVSTDTQYF
NA,TRBJ2-7,TRBV12-3/TRBV12-4,CASSSTGLPAYEQYF
TRBD2,TRBJ2-7,TRBV6-5,CASSPRLANYEQYF
NA,TRBJ2-3,TRBV20-1,CSAGQGRTDTQYF
NA,TRBJ1-2,TRBV4-1,CASSEGHQGYTF
TRBD1,TRBJ1-1,TRBV10-2,CASSEDREITEAFF
NA,TRBJ1-1,TRBV10-3,CAISPENAEASF
TRBD1,TRBJ1-5,TRBV18,CASSFNRGSNQPQHF
NA,TRBJ2-7,TRBV7-9,CASSLAAGLSSYEQYF
NA,TRBJ2-5,TRBV7-2,CASTPTGQETQYF
TRBD2,TRBJ2-2,TRBV5-8,CASSNQRGANTGELFF
NA,TRBJ2-2,TRBV5-1,CASSLNLVRSNTGELFF
NA,TRBJ2-1,TRBV24-1,CATSEFRVDEQFF
TRBD1,TRBJ1-4,TRBV2,CASMPGQGREKLFF
NA,TRBJ2-3,TRBV5-8,CASSLGTQSTDTQYF
NA,TRBJ2-3,TRBV7-9,CASSGGISVLYTQYF
TRBD2,TRBJ2-5,TRBV24-1,CATSDFKYLAGPSRETQYF
TRBD2,TRBJ2-7,TRBV20-1,CSARDGGGASYEQYF
NA,TRBJ2-3,TRBV5-1,CASSLAAGSTDTQYF
TRBD1,TRBJ1-3,TRBV12-3/TRBV12-4,CASSSPGTEGNTIYF
NA,TRBJ1-2,TRBV15,CATSRDSGHSFNYGYTF
TRBD1,TRBJ2-7,TRBV2,CASLGDRNPDEQYF
NA,TRBJ2-3,TRBV7-2,CASSLLVGGTDTQYF
NA,TRBJ2-5,TRBV6-5,CASKGSQGTQYF